The T cell receptor beta chain under discussion was sequenced for a study of CD8 T cells in Susac syndrome. There are 15 residues in the CDR3. V lost 0 bases to trimming and J lost 3 bases, with 12 bases between them. Looked up from germline, CDR1 is SGDLS and CDR2 is YYNGEE. Random hexamers were used to reverse transcribe about 0.45 to 1 ug of RNA. Coverage of TCR beta CDR3 amplification by immunoSEQ multiplex PCR extended to 54 Vbeta and 13 Jbeta. TCRdb recomputed calls from the immunoSEQ multiplex PCR reads with MiXCR, one row per CDR3 protein. The sample yields just over 300,000 distinct CDR3 sequences, 92% seen once. Sequencing of TCR beta was carried out in blood CD8+ and CD4+ T cells. The patients who served as multiple sclerosis controls were treatment-naive and had stable or active relapsing-remitting disease that fulfilled the revised McDonald criteria.

The origin of this receptor is a human donor with multiple sclerosis. V usage is TRBV9 and J usage is TRBJ1-1; no firm D call. The source material was CD4+ T cells from PBMCs. As DNA, the CDR3 is TGTGCCAGCAGCGTAGGCCGGGGAGATGACACTGAAGCTTTCTTT. Translation gives CASSVGRGDDTEAFF.